Listed here are 8 T cell receptor beta chains from one sample, sequenced in a study of neoadjuvant nivolumab and ipilimumab in lung cancer. Method: immunoSEQ multiplex PCR; TCRdb's copy keeps in-frame clones and lacks some. The sample contains around 20,000 clones, around 82% of which appear only once. The source material was tumor tissue, sampled after neoadjuvant nivolumab, alone or with ipilimumab, at or shortly before surgery. The receptors here all came from an adult with non-small cell lung cancer.

This sequence joins TRBV5-1 and TRBJ2-7; D possibly matches TRBD1 or TRBD2 (6 bases each). Trimming cost V 0 bases and J 7 bases, with 14 bases left between them. The CDR3 consists of 14 residues. CDR1 and CDR2 from the germline V gene are SGHRS and YFSETQ. CDR3 bases: TGCGCCAGCAGCTTGGAATGGGGGGCCGGTGAGCAGTACTTC. Translation gives CASSLEWGAGEQYF.

This chain joins TRBV29-1 and TRBJ2-1, with TRBD1 matching over 8 bases. V trimming: 1 base; J trimming: 3 bases; junction bases outside the gene matches: 2. This CDR3 has 14 amino acids. CDR1 is SQVTM and CDR2 is ANQGSEA in the germline V gene. Written as DNA, the CDR3 is TGCAGCGTTGAAGGGACAGGGTACTACAATGAGCAGTTCTTC. This encodes CSVEGTGYYNEQFF.

This clone has just a few counts. The chain employs TRBV4-1 and TRBJ2-2; D is unclear. The V end was cut by 1 base, the J end by 4 bases, with 10 bases between. This CDR3 region has 15 residues. The germline gives CDR1 MGHRA, CDR2 YSYEKL. CDR3 amino acids: CASSQVSKITGELFF. Written as DNA, the CDR3 is TGCGCCAGCAGCCAAGTATCGAAAATCACCGGGGAGCTGTTTTTT.

The chain joins TRBV5-1 to TRBJ2-3, with D unresolved. Trimming shortened V by 6 bases and J by 2 bases, and 10 bases separated the two germline ends. Per germline, CDR1 SGHRS and CDR2 YFSETQ. The CDR3 extends over 13 amino acids. CDR3 sequence: CASKVWLTDTQYF. The CDR3 nucleotides read TGCGCCAGCAAGGTCTGGCTCACAGATACGCAGTATTTT.

The V call is TRBV7-3, the J call TRBJ2-2, with D possibly TRBD2 on 6 matching bases. The ends were cut back, 3 bases at V and 2 bases at J, with 7 bases in the middle. Per germline, CDR1 SGHTA and CDR2 FQGTGA. This CDR3 comprises 14 residues. The CDR3 DNA reads as TGTGCCAGCAGCTTCGGGACTAACACCGGGGAGCTGTTTTTT. This sequence encodes CASSFGTNTGELFF.

The chain recombines TRBV11-2 with TRBJ2-4; perhaps D is TRBD1 or TRBD2 (5 bases each). The germline V gene has CDR1 SGHAT and CDR2 FQNNGV. The V and J ends lost 1 base and 6 bases respectively, with 10 bases between them. The CDR3 contains 14 residues. The CDR3 nucleotides are TGTGCCAGCAGCTTAGCGGGACCCGGAAACATTCAGTACTTC. It translates to CASSLAGPGNIQYF.

This chain links TRBV28 with TRBJ1-2; D may be TRBD1 (6 bases). The CDR3 is 13 amino acids. Germline V CDR1 and CDR2: MDHEN, SYDVKM. With 5 bases removed from V and 5 bases from J, the gap between germline ends came to 12 bases. DNA for the CDR3: TGTGCCAGCAGTATGACCAGGGGTTATGGCTACACCTTC. It yields the protein CASSMTRGYGYTF.

This clone was observed a single time. The chain couples TRBV6-5 to TRBJ2-3; the match to TRBD2 covers 7 bases. The CDR3 loop spans 14 amino acids. The germline CDR1 and CDR2 sequences are MNHEY and SVGAGI. The V and J ends lost 0 bases and 6 bases, in that order; junction bases with no gene match: 3. The CDR3 DNA sequence: TGTGCCAGCAGTTACTCCTTCGGGGGGGATACGCAGTATTTT. Amino acids: CASSYSFGGDTQYF.